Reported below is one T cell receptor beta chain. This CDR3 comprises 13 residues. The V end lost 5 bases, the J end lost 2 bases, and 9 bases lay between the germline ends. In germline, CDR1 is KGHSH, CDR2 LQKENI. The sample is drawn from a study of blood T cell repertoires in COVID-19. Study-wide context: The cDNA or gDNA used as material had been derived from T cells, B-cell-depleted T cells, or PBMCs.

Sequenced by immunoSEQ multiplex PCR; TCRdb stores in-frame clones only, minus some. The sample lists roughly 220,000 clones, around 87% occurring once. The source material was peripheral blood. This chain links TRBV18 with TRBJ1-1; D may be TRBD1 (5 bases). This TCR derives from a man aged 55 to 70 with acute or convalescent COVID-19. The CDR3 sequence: CASSTTENTEAFF. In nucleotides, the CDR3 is TGTGCCAGCTCAACGACAGAAAACACTGAAGCTTTCTTT.